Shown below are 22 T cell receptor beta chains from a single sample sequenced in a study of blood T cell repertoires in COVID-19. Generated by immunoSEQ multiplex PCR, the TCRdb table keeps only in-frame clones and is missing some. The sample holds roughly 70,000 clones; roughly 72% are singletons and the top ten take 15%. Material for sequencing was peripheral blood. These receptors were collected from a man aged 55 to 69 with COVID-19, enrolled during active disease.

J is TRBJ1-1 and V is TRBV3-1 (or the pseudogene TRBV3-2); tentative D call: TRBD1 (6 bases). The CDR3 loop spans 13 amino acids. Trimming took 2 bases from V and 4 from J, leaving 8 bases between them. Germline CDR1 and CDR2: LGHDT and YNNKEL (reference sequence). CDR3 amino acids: CASSQLRGTEAFF. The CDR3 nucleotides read TGTGCCAGCAGCCAACTCAGGGGCACTGAAGCTTTCTTT.

The CDR3 loop reads CATQGANYGYTF. The CDR3 DNA follows: TGTGCCACTCAAGGGGCTAACTATGGCTACACCTTC. The gene calls are TRBV6-7 and TRBJ1-2; tentative D call: TRBD1 (5 bases). TRBV6-7 belongs to the ORF category, with a function that is uncertain. Trimming took 10 bases from V and 0 from J, leaving 9 bases between them. This CDR3 spans 12 amino acids.

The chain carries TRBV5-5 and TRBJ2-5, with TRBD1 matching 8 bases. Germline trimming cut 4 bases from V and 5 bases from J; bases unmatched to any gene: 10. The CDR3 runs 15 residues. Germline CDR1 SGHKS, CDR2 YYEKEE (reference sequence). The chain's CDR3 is CASSTLQGAWETQYF. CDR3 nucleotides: TGTGCCAGCAGCACTCTCCAGGGGGCTTGGGAGACCCAGTACTTC. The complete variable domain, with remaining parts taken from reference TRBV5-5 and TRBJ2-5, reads DAGVTQSPTHLIKTRGQQVTLRCSPISGHKSVSWYQQVLGQGPQFIFQYYEKEERGRGNFPDRFSARQFPNYSSELNVNALLLGDSALYLCASSTLQGAWETQYFGPGTRLLVL.

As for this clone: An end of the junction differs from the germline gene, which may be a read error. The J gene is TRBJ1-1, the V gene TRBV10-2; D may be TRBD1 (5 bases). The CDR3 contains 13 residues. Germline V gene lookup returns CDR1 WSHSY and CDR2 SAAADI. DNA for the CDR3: TGCGCCACCAGTAAACAGGTTAACACTGAAGCTTTCTTT. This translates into CATSKQVNTEAFF.

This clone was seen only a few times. The CDR3 sequence is CSVEDLLSGNTIYF. For the CDR3, the DNA is TGCAGCGTTGAAGATCTTCTTTCTGGAAACACCATATATTTT. This chain links TRBV29-1 with TRBJ1-3; the D is unclear. V lost 0 bases and J 1 base, leaving 7 bases between the germline ends. This CDR3 is 14 amino acids long. Per germline, CDR1 SQVTM and CDR2 ANQGSEA.

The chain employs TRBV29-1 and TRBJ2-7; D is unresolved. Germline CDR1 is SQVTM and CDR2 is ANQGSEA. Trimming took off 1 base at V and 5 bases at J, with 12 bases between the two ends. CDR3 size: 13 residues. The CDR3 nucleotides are TGCAGCGTTGAAGGACGGCGGTACGACGAGCAGTACTTC. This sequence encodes CSVEGRRYDEQYF.

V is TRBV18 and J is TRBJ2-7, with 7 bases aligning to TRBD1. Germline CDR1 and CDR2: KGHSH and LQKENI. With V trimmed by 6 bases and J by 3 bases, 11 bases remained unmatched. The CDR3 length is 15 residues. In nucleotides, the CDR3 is TGTGCCAGCTCCCTCAGGGGGTCCTCTTACTACGAGCAGTACTTC. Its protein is CASSLRGSSYYEQYF.

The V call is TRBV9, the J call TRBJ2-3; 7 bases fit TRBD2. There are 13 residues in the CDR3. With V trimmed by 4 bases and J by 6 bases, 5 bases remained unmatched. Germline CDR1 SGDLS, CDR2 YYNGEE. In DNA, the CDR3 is TGTGCCAGCAGCCGCGGGAGTGTGGATACGCAGTATTTT. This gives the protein CASSRGSVDTQYF.

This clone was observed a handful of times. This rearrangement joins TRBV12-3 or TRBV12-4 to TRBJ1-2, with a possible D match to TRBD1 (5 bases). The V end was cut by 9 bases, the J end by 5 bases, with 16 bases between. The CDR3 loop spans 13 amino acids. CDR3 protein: CASSGVSLYGYTF. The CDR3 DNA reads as TGTGCCAGTTCGGGGGTTTCCCTATATGGCTACACCTTC.

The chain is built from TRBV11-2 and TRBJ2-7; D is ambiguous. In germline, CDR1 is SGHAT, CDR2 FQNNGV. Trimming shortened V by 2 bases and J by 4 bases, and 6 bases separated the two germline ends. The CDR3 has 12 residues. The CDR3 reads CASSLNSYEQYF. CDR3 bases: TGTGCCAGCAGCTTAAATTCGTACGAGCAGTACTTC.

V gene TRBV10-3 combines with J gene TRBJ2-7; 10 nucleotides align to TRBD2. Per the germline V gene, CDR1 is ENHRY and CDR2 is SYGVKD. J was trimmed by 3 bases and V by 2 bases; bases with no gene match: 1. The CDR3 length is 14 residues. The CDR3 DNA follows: TGTGCCATCAGTGAGCCTAGCGGGAGCTACGAGCAGTACTTC. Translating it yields CAISEPSGSYEQYF.

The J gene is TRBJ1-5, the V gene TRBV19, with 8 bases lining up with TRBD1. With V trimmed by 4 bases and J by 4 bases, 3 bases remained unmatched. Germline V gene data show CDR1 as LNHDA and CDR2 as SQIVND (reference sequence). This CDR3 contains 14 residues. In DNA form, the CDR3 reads TGTGCCAGTAGTAGCCGGGACAGGAATCAGCCCCAGCATTTT. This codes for CASSSRDRNQPQHF.

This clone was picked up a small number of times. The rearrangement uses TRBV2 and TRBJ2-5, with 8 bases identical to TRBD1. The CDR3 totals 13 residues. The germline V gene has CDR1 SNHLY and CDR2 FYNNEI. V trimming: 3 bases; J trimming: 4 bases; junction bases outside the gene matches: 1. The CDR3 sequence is CASSDRGRETQYF. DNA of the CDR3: TGTGCCAGCAGTGACAGGGGGCGAGAGACCCAGTACTTC.

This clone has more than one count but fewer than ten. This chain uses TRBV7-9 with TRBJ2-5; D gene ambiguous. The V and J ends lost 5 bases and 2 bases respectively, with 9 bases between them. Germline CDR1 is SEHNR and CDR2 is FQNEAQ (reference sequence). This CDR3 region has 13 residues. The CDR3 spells CASSPGSQETQYF. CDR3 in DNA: TGTGCCAGCAGCCCCGGGTCACAAGAGACCCAGTACTTC.

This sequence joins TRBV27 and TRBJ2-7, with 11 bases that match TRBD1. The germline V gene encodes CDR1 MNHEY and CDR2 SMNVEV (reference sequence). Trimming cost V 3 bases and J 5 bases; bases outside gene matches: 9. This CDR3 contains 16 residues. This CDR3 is CASSLVWTGGADEQYF. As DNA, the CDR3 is TGTGCCAGCAGTTTGGTATGGACAGGGGGCGCGGACGAGCAGTACTTC.

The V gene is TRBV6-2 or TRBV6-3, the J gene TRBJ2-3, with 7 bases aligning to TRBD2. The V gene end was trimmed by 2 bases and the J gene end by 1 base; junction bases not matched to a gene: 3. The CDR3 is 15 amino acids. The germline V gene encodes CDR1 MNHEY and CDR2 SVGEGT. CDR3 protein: CASSYILAGTDTQYF. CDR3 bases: TGTGCCAGCAGTTACATCCTAGCGGGCACAGATACGCAGTATTTT.

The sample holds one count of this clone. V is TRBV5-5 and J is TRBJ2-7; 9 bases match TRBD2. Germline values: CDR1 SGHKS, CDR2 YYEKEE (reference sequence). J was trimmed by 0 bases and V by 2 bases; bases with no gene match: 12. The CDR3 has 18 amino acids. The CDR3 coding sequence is TGTGCCAGCAGCTTTGCGGCTAGCGGGGCCGGACTCTCCTACGAGCAGTACTTC. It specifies CASSFAASGAGLSYEQYF.

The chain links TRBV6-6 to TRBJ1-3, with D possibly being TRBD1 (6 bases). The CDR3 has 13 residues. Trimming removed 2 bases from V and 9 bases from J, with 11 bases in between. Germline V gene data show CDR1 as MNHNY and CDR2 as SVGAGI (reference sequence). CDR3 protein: CASSYGEGGTIYF. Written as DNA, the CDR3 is TGTGCCAGCAGTTACGGGGAAGGGGGCACCATATATTTT.

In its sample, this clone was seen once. Here the CDR3 reads CASSPAGGTEAFF. The DNA for the CDR3 is TGTGCCAGTAGTCCTGCAGGGGGCACTGAAGCTTTCTTT. The chain combines TRBV19 with TRBJ1-1; 7 nucleotides match TRBD1. J lost 4 bases, V lost 5 bases, and 4 bases had no gene match. CDR3 length: 13 amino acids. Germline lookup yields CDR1 LNHDA and CDR2 SQIVND (reference sequence).

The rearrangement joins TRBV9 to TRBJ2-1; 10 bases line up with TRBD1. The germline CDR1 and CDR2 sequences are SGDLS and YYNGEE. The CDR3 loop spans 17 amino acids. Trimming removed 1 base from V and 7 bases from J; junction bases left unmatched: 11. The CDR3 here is CASSVSGGGTGANEQFF. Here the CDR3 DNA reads TGTGCCAGCAGCGTAAGTGGGGGGGGGACAGGGGCTAATGAGCAGTTCTTC.

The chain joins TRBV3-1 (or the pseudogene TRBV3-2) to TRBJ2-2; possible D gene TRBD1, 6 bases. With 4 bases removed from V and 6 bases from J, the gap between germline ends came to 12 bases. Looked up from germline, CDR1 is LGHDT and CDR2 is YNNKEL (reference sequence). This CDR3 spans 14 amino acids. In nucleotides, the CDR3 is TGTGCCAGCAGCCGGGAGACAGGTTCCGGGGAGCTGTTTTTT. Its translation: CASSRETGSGELFF.

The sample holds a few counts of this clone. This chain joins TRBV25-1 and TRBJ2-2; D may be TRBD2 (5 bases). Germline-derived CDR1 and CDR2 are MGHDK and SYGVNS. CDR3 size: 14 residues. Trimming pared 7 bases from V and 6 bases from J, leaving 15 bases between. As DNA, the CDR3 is TGTGCCAGCACAGACCCTAGGAGGCCCGGGGAGCTGTTTTTT. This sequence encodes CASTDPRRPGELFF.